A selection of T cell receptor beta chains follows, all from one sample in a study of blood T cell repertoires in COVID-19. Profiled with immunoSEQ multiplex PCR; TCRdb holds only in-frame clones, not every one. The sample gives around 150,000 clones, roughly 90% of which show up once; about 6.6% is in the top ten. The sample consisted of PBMCs or T cells enriched from blood (not recorded which). Source of these receptors: a woman aged 45-65 years who had recovered from COVID-19. The CDR3 runs from the conserved cysteine through the conserved F or W. The D gene is left open where the match is weak. Only some rows state a clone size, as once, few, many or a class for expanded clones.

TRBJ1-5 | TRBD1 | - | TRBV18 | TGTGCCAGCTCACCGGGACAGGGGAACCAGCCCCAGCATTTT | CASSPGQGNQPQHF
TRBJ2-3 | - | - | TRBV18 | TGTGCCAGCTCACCTCCGACTCTCACAGATACGCAGTATTTT | CASSPPTLTDTQYF
TRBJ1-1 | - | - | TRBV7-6 | TGTGCCAGCAGCCAGGGGCAGGGTCGAAACACTGAAGCTTTCTTT | CASSQGQGRNTEAFF
TRBJ2-2 | - | - | TRBV7-2 | TGTGCCAGCAGCGCCCAACAGGGTAGGAACAAGCTGTTTTTT | CASSAQQGRNKLFF
TRBJ2-6 | TRBD1 | - | TRBV7-8 | TGTGCCAGCAGCGGAGACAGGGTCTCTGGGGCCAACGTCCTGACTTTC | CASSGDRVSGANVLTF
TRBJ2-7 | TRBD1 | once | TRBV2 | TGTGCCAGCGAGCCCGGGGACAGGGCAAGCTACGAGCAGTACTTC | CASEPGDRASYEQYF
TRBJ1-4 | - | once | TRBV6-5 | TGTGCCAGCAGACCGGGGACAACTAATGAAAAACTGTTTTTT | CASRPGTTNEKLFF
TRBJ1-2 | - | - | TRBV9 | TGTGCCAGCAGCCCCCCCTCCCCCTATGGCTACACCTTC | CASSPPSPYGYTF
TRBJ1-5 | - | - | TRBV19 | TGTGCCAGTAGTATAGGTGGCAGTTCAGGCAATCAGCCCCAGCATTTT | CASSIGGSSGNQPQHF
TRBJ1-1 | - | - | TRBV7-9 | TGTGCCAGCAGCTTAGAGGCGGAACACACTGAAGCTTTCTTT | CASSLEAEHTEAFF
TRBJ1-2 | - | - | TRBV11-3 | TGTGCCAGCAGCTTCGGGGTTCTCCCTCCCGTTGGCTACACCTTC | CASSFGVLPPVGYTF
TRBJ1-4 | - | - | TRBV5-4 | TGTGCCAGCAGCTCGAGTTTACCGCCAGAAAAACTGTTTTTT | CASSSSLPPEKLFF
TRBJ2-1 | - | few | TRBV12-3/TRBV12-4 | TGTGCCAGCAGTACCTTGCGGGGCAATGAGCAGTTCTTC | CASSTLRGNEQFF
TRBJ1-1 | - | - | TRBV5-8 | TGTGCCAGCAGTCCGGGACAAGGATTTATGAACACTGAAGCTTTCTTT | CASSPGQGFMNTEAFF
TRBJ2-7 | - | - | TRBV29-1 | TGCAGCGTTGAAGATTCGAGGGACTCCTACGAGCAGTACTTC | CSVEDSRDSYEQYF
TRBJ1-5 | - | - | TRBV6-2/TRBV6-3 | TGTGCCAGCAGTGCGCGGAACCCAGGGGTACAGCCCCAGCATTTT | CASSARNPGVQPQHF
TRBJ1-6 | TRBD1 | - | TRBV5-1 | TGCGCCAGCAGCTTGGAGGGACAGGGGTCTCCCCTCCACTTT | CASSLEGQGSPLHF
TRBJ2-1 | TRBD2 | - | TRBV19 | TGTGCCAGTAGTATCGAGGCGGGGGGAGGCAATGAGCAGTTCTTC | CASSIEAGGGNEQFF
TRBJ1-1 | TRBD1 | - | TRBV7-2 | TGTGCCAGCAGCATTACAGGGGGGGCGATGAACACTGAAGCTTTCTTT | CASSITGGAMNTEAFF
TRBJ1-3 | - | - | TRBV6-1 | TGTGCCAGCAGTGGAGCGACAGTTTCCTTCTCTGGAAACACCATATATTTT | CASSGATVSFSGNTIYF
TRBJ2-7 | - | - | TRBV29-1 | TGCAGCGTTGAAGCGAGGCAGGGAAGTCCCGAGCAGTACTTC | CSVEARQGSPEQYF
TRBJ2-7 | TRBD1 | once | TRBV27 | TGTGCCAGCAGTTTCCGGGACAGCTCCTACGAGCAGTACTTC | CASSFRDSSYEQYF
TRBJ1-6 | - | once | TRBV6-5 | TGTGCCAGCAGTTACTCAGGCGGGGATCGTTCACCCCTCCACTTT | CASSYSGGDRSPLHF
TRBJ1-4 | - | - | TRBV19 | TGTGCCAGTAGAATAAGAAGGGGATCCAATGAAAAACTGTTTTTT | CASRIRRGSNEKLFF
TRBJ2-5 | - | - | TRBV13 | TGTGCCAGCACTCCTCTAGGGGCGGGGGCGTTAAAACCCAAAGAGACCCAGTACTTC | CASTPLGAGALKPKETQYF
TRBJ1-6 | - | - | TRBV6-4 | TGTGCCAGCAGTGAAAGTGTCAGTTCACCCCTCCACTTT | CASSESVSSPLHF
TRBJ1-1 | TRBD1 | - | TRBV5-4 | TGTGCCAGCAGCCAAGGACAGGGACCCATTGCTTTCTTT | CASSQGQGPIAFF
TRBJ1-2 | TRBD1 | - | TRBV7-2 | TGTGCCAGCACCCAAAACAGGGGGCGCAGGGGCTACACCTTC | CASTQNRGRRGYTF
TRBJ2-5 | TRBD1 | few | TRBV7-2 | TGTGCCAGCAGCTTCACAGGGGGCATGGGCCAAGAGACCCAGTACTTC | CASSFTGGMGQETQYF
TRBJ2-5 | TRBD2 | - | TRBV5-4 | TGTGCCAGCAGTTCGCCTTCTGCGGGGGGTTCAGAGACCCAGTACTTC | CASSSPSAGGSETQYF
TRBJ1-5 | - | - | TRBV10-3 | TGTGCCATCAGTGAGAACAAAAATCAGCCCCAGCATTTT | CAISENKNQPQHF
TRBJ2-7 | - | - | TRBV7-2 | TGTGCCAGCAGTCGTCTTGACAGCTCCTACGAGCAGTACTTC | CASSRLDSSYEQYF
TRBJ1-3 | TRBD1 | - | TRBV30 | TGTGCCTACCACCGGGACAGGGGAGGCACCATATATTTT | CAYHRDRGGTIYF
TRBJ2-2 | - | - | TRBV14 | TGTGCCAGCAGCCAAGATCGGACACTCGGGGAGCTGTTTTTT | CASSQDRTLGELFF
TRBJ1-2 | TRBD1 | - | TRBV30 | TGTGCCTGGAGAAACTCTCGACAGGGAGGAAGGTATGGCTACACCTTC | CAWRNSRQGGRYGYTF
TRBJ1-2 | - | once | TRBV7-2 | TGTGCCAGCAGCTTATCTTCCGACTGGACTAACTATGGCTACACCTTC | CASSLSSDWTNYGYTF
TRBJ1-5 | TRBD1 | once | TRBV5-6 | TGTGCCAGCAGCGCGGGACAGGGCAATCAGCCCCAGCATTTT | CASSAGQGNQPQHF
TRBJ1-3 | - | - | TRBV9 | TGTGCCAGCAGCCCCGTGGTAGCCGGAAACACCATATATTTT | CASSPVVAGNTIYF
TRBJ2-3 | - | - | TRBV6-2/TRBV6-3 | TGTGCCAGCAGTCCCGATCCAGGCACAGATACGCAGTATTTT | CASSPDPGTDTQYF
TRBJ2-7 | - | medium-sized | TRBV6-2/TRBV6-3 | TGTGCCAGCAGTTACTCGGGGGGAAGCTCCTACGAGCAGTACTTC | CASSYSGGSSYEQYF
TRBJ1-1 | TRBD1 | once | TRBV6-1 | TGTGCCAGCAAGCAGACAGGGAGGACTGAAGCTTTCTTT | CASKQTGRTEAFF
TRBJ1-1 | TRBD1 | - | TRBV7-9 | TGTGCCAGCAGCTTAGGCGGGACAGGGGGAAACACTGAAGCTTTCTTT | CASSLGGTGGNTEAFF
TRBJ2-2 | - | - | TRBV6-5 | TGTGCCAGCAGTTACGCCGACCCCAGCGAAACCGGGGAGCTGTTTTTT | CASSYADPSETGELFF
TRBJ2-7 | TRBD2 | - | TRBV18 | TGTGCCAGCTCACCATTCCAAGCGGGGGGGACCTACGAGCAGTACTTC | CASSPFQAGGTYEQYF
TRBJ1-1 | TRBD1 | - | TRBV19 | TGTGCCAGTAGCAAGGACAGGACGCGGACTGAAGCTTTCTTT | CASSKDRTRTEAFF
TRBJ2-7 | - | - | TRBV2 | TGTGCCAGCCGGGATACCGGGACTGCCGAGCAGTACTTC | CASRDTGTAEQYF
TRBJ1-2 | - | - | TRBV14 | TGTGCCAGCAGCCAAACTCCCTGGGGCTACACCTTC | CASSQTPWGYTF
TRBJ1-6 | TRBD1 | once | TRBV6-5 | TGTGCCAGCACCCGGGACAGTAATTCACCCCTCCACTTT | CASTRDSNSPLHF